The clone carrying this T cell receptor beta chain occurred once. The antigen remains undetermined. V was clipped by 5 bases and J by 6 bases, with 15 bases between them. This CDR3 region has 14 residues. Per the germline V gene, CDR1 is SGHRS and CDR2 is YFSETQ. This sample stems from a study of T cells in Graves' hyperthyroidism and ophthalmopathy. Template material for amplifying TCR beta CDR3 regions consisted of RNA transcripts. A first-round RT-PCR of the TCR CDR3 used the HTBI primer set. TCRdb redid the calling of the multiplex PCR reads with MiXCR, one entry per CDR3 protein. The sample has 540,000 or so distinct CDR3 sequences, 46% seen once. Points from the study as a whole: A model of 13 V-J pairs discriminated ophthalmopathy from stable hyperthyroidism. Blood samples included most of the expanded thyroid clonotypes exceeding 0.001. In validation, the model predicted ophthalmopathy. These predictions came a median roughly six months before onset.

The study based diagnoses on clinical symptoms, serum thyroxine and TRAb, thyroid ultrasound and orbital computed tomography. The gene calls are TRBV5-1 and TRBJ1-5; D may be TRBD1 (6 bases). The material sequenced was peripheral blood or thyroid tissue (not recorded which). This TCR came from an adult woman with Graves' disease, either hyperthyroidism or ophthalmopathy (not recorded which). The CDR3 loop reads CASRPGGQRQPQHF. The CDR3 bases are TGCGCCAGCAGGCCGGGGGGCCAACGTCAGCCCCAGCATTTT. Filled out from reference TRBV5-1 and TRBJ1-5, the complete variable domain reads KAGVTQTPRYLIKTRGQQVTLSCSPISGHRSVSWYQQTPGQGLQFLFEYFSETQRNKGNFPGRFSGRQFSNSRSEMNVSTLELGDSALYLCASRPGGQRQPQHFGDGTRLSIL.